One and the same sample provided the 27 T cell receptor beta chains below, sequenced in a study of cytomegalovirus exposure and HLA in healthy donors. Primers: 60 Vbeta forward and 13 Jbeta reverse. The table came from immunoSEQ multiplex PCR; TCRdb's copy has only in-frame clones and leaves some out. The profile covers about 170,000 clones, with more than 80% appearing a single time and about 2.4% taken by the ten largest. The material sequenced was PBMCs. These receptors were collected from a male donor in good health and CMV-seronegative.

The chain links TRBV28 to TRBJ2-4, with TRBD1 matching 8 bases. J was trimmed by 7 bases and V by 5 bases; bases with no gene match: 13. The CDR3 extends over 16 amino acids. Germline CDR1 is MDHEN and CDR2 is SYDVKM. The DNA for the CDR3 is TGTGCCAGCAGTCCGCCGCGCGTGACAGGGGAGAACATTCAGTACTTC. This encodes CASSPPRVTGENIQYF.

The chain links TRBV11-2 to TRBJ1-2; 7 bases align to TRBD1. The CDR3 contains 16 residues. Trimming removed 1 base from V and 6 bases from J; junction bases left unmatched: 11. CDR1 SGHAT and CDR2 FQNNGV come from the germline V gene. The CDR3 sequence is CASSLAAGGPWDGYTF. The CDR3 DNA sequence: TGTGCCAGCAGCTTAGCGGCAGGGGGTCCTTGGGATGGCTACACCTTC.

The chain is built from TRBV9 and TRBJ2-1; D may be TRBD1 (5 bases). V gave up 0 bases and J gave up 7 bases, with 14 bases separating them. This CDR3 is 15 amino acids long. Germline lookup yields CDR1 SGDLS and CDR2 YYNGEE. The CDR3 sequence is CASSVDQGVGNEQFF. The CDR3 DNA reads as TGTGCCAGCAGCGTAGATCAAGGGGTTGGAAATGAGCAGTTCTTC.

V and J are TRBV7-9 and TRBJ1-1; 9 bases fit TRBD1. The V gene end was trimmed by 5 bases and the J gene end by 3 bases; junction bases not matched to a gene: 7. The CDR3 length is 15 residues. The germline V gene encodes CDR1 SEHNR and CDR2 FQNEAQ (reference sequence). As DNA, the CDR3 is TGTGCCAGCAGCCAGGGACAGGGACGAGACACTGAAGCTTTCTTT. It codes for CASSQGQGRDTEAFF.

The rearrangement links TRBV12-1 to TRBJ2-3; the DNA was not compared with TRBD2, the D call given in the table. TRBV12-1 is annotated as a pseudogene. The CDR3 contains 18 residues. CDR3 sequence (DNA): TGTGCCAGCAGCTTATGGCCGGGACTAGGTTGGGGCACAGATACGCAGTATTTT. Residues: CASSLWPGLGWGTDTQYF.

J is TRBJ2-3 and V is TRBV10-3; 9 nucleotides match TRBD2. Germline values: CDR1 ENHRY, CDR2 SYGVKD. The CDR3 extends over 16 amino acids. V was pared by 2 bases and J by 2 bases, with 5 bases of the junction left unmatched. The CDR3 nucleotides read TGTGCCATCAGTGAGAGCCTAGCGGGATCCACAGATACGCAGTATTTT. It codes for CAISESLAGSTDTQYF.

V and J are TRBV4-3 and TRBJ2-1; TRBD2 matches at 9 bases. The length of the CDR3 is 15 residues. Looked up from germline, CDR1 is LGHNA and CDR2 is YSLEER. Losses at the gene ends were 0 bases for V and 9 bases for J; bases not matched to a gene: 6. The CDR3 nucleotides are TGCGCCAGCAGCCAAGAGGCCAGTAGCGGGGGTGAGCAGTTCTTC. Its translation is CASSQEASSGGEQFF.

This chain connects TRBV6-5 to TRBJ1-1; tentative D call: TRBD1 (5 bases). V gave up 2 bases and J gave up 1 base, with 11 bases separating them. Germline CDR1 MNHEY, CDR2 SVGAGI. The CDR3 loop spans 15 amino acids. CDR3 nucleotides: TGTGCCAGCAGTTACCGGGAGGGGAAGAACACTGAAGCTTTCTTT. Translated: CASSYREGKNTEAFF.

The chain has TRBV4-2 and TRBJ2-7; no clear D gene. V was cut by 1 base and J by 5 bases, with 3 bases left in between. The CDR3 spans 11 residues. From germline, CDR1 is LGHNA and CDR2 YNFKEQ. The CDR3 here is CASSQGHEQYF. The CDR3 bases are TGTGCCAGCAGCCAAGGGCACGAGCAGTACTTC.

The genes are TRBV5-1 and TRBJ2-7; 15 bases are a match to TRBD2. With 4 bases clipped from V and 1 base from J, the junction kept 6 bases outside the gene matches. The CDR3 length is 17 residues. Looked up from germline, CDR1 is SGHRS and CDR2 is YFSETQ. Written as DNA, the CDR3 is TGCGCCAGCAGCACGGGACTAGCGGGGGGACTATCCTACGAGCAGTACTTC. Translated, it gives CASSTGLAGGLSYEQYF.

This chain connects TRBV27 to TRBJ2-3; a possible D gene is TRBD2 (5 bases). The CDR3 loop spans 15 amino acids. The germline V gene has CDR1 MNHEY and CDR2 SMNVEV (reference sequence). V was cut by 4 bases and J by 1 base, with 12 bases left in between. CDR3 coding DNA: TGTGCCAGCAGTTCCCCAGGAGGCCGCACAGATACGCAGTATTTT. Protein product: CASSSPGGRTDTQYF.

The rearrangement joins TRBV27 to TRBJ2-7; 16 bases line up with TRBD2. V shed 4 bases, J shed 7 bases, and the junction held 7 bases outside the gene matches. The CDR3 length is 16 residues. Germline assignment: CDR1 MNHEY and CDR2 SMNVEV (reference sequence). This CDR3 is CASSSWGLAGGGEQYF. The DNA of the CDR3 is TGTGCCAGCAGTTCCTGGGGACTAGCGGGAGGGGGTGAGCAGTACTTC.

The rearrangement joins TRBV7-3 to TRBJ2-5, with a possible D match to TRBD2 (5 bases). The CDR3 is made up of 13 amino acids. V lost 5 bases and J 3 bases, leaving 10 bases between the germline ends. CDR1 SGHTA and CDR2 FQGTGA come from the germline V gene. The CDR3: CASSNGLEETQYF. CDR3 DNA sequence: TGTGCCAGCAGCAATGGACTGGAAGAGACCCAGTACTTC.

The chain couples TRBV19 to TRBJ2-1, with 11 bases identical to TRBD2. The CDR3 runs to 16 residues. Per germline, CDR1 LNHDA and CDR2 SQIVND (reference sequence). V trimming: 3 bases; J trimming: 9 bases; junction bases outside the gene matches: 10. Here the CDR3 reads CASSISGLAGRVEQFF. In DNA, the CDR3 is TGTGCCAGTAGTATCAGCGGACTAGCGGGTCGGGTTGAGCAGTTCTTC.

This chain connects TRBV21-1 to TRBJ1-6; the table assigns TRBD1, which was not confirmed against the DNA. TRBV21-1 is a documented pseudogene. The CDR3 consists of 16 residues. This CDR3 reads CASSPLSGQGVSPLHF. The CDR3 bases are TGTGCCAGCAGCCCCCTATCCGGACAGGGGGTTTCACCCCTCCACTTT.

The chain employs TRBV9 and TRBJ2-1; 9 positions match TRBD2. The V and J ends lost 4 bases and 12 bases, in that order; junction bases with no gene match: 11. Germline loops: CDR1 SGDLS, CDR2 YYNGEE. The CDR3 is made up of 14 amino acids. The CDR3 here is CASSYGTSPAGQFF. The DNA of the CDR3 is TGTGCCAGCAGCTATGGGACTAGCCCGGCTGGGCAGTTCTTC.

The chain combines TRBV5-1 with TRBJ1-4, with a tentative D call TRBD1 (5 bases). Looked up from germline, CDR1 is SGHRS and CDR2 is YFSETQ. This CDR3 is built from 13 residues. V was clipped by 0 bases and J by 10 bases, with 10 bases between them. CDR3 nucleotides: TGCGCCAGCAGCTTGGGTGAAGGGGTAAAACTGTTTTTT. Its protein product is CASSLGEGVKLFF.

This sequence joins TRBV28 and TRBJ1-2; D is ambiguous. Germline loops: CDR1 MDHEN, CDR2 SYDVKM. V gave up 3 bases and J gave up 0 bases, with 14 bases separating them. The CDR3 loop spans 16 amino acids. The CDR3 DNA follows: TGTGCCAGCAGTTTCTGGCGGAAGACCTCTAACTATGGCTACACCTTC. This codes for CASSFWRKTSNYGYTF.

This CDR3 reads CASSLRDSSYNEQFF. The DNA of the CDR3 is TGTGCCAGCAGCTTACGGGACAGCTCCTACAATGAGCAGTTCTTC. The chain employs TRBV11-3 and TRBJ2-1; 7 positions agree with TRBD1. The CDR3 covers 15 residues. V lost 2 bases to trimming and J lost 0 bases; unmatched junction nucleotides: 1. CDR1 and CDR2 from the germline V gene are SGHNT and YENEEA.

The chain recombines TRBV5-4 with TRBJ2-7; a possible D gene is TRBD1 (6 bases). Trimming stripped 4 bases from V and 3 bases from J, with 23 bases between. Germline loops: CDR1 SGHNT, CDR2 YYREEE (reference sequence). There are 17 residues in the CDR3. CDR3 sequence reads: CASSTGTWSISGYEQYF. CDR3 DNA sequence: TGTGCCAGCAGCACCGGGACATGGAGTATATCGGGCTACGAGCAGTACTTC.

The CDR3 spells CASSPTGGLSSYEQYF. The CDR3 DNA is TGTGCCAGCAGCCCTACAGGGGGCCTTAGCTCCTACGAGCAGTACTTC. The genes are TRBV7-9 and TRBJ2-7; 9 nucleotides agree with TRBD1. Germline V gene data show CDR1 as SEHNR and CDR2 as FQNEAQ (reference sequence). The CDR3 is made up of 16 amino acids. Trimming took 5 bases from V and 0 from J; bases not matched to a gene: 8.

The V and J genes are TRBV29-1 and TRBJ1-1, with a possible D match to TRBD1 (6 bases). V was cut by 6 bases and J by 4 bases, with 12 bases left in between. The CDR3 runs to 12 residues. Germline lookup yields CDR1 SQVTM and CDR2 ANQGSEA. The CDR3 loop reads CSVATGSTEAFF. CDR3 in DNA: TGCAGCGTGGCCACAGGGTCCACTGAAGCTTTCTTT.

This clone has only one observation. This chain links TRBV4-2 with TRBJ1-1; D is possibly TRBD1 (5 bases). This CDR3 is built from 15 residues. CDR1 LGHNA and CDR2 YNFKEQ come from the germline V gene. V was trimmed by 5 bases and J by 1 base, leaving 14 bases between them. The DNA for the CDR3 is TGTGCCAGCAGCTTGACCCGCCAGGGGAACACTGAAGCTTTCTTT. As protein: CASSLTRQGNTEAFF.

In DNA, the CDR3 is TGTGCCATCAGTGACAGGGTGTTCTATGGCTACACCTTC. It translates to CAISDRVFYGYTF. The V and J genes are TRBV10-3 and TRBJ1-2; a possible D gene is TRBD1 (5 bases). V lost 3 bases and J 4 bases, leaving 9 bases between the germline ends. The CDR3 spans 13 residues. Germline V CDR1 and CDR2: ENHRY, SYGVKD.

This chain joins TRBV30 and TRBJ2-7; D is perhaps TRBD2 (6 bases). V gave up 1 base and J gave up 3 bases, with 13 bases separating them. CDR1 is GTSNPN and CDR2 is SVGIG in the germline V gene (reference sequence). The CDR3 consists of 14 residues. The CDR3, as DNA: TGTGCCTGGAGTGAAGGTAGGGGAGGCTACGAGCAGTACTTC. Translated, it gives CAWSEGRGGYEQYF.

The chain has TRBV7-9 and TRBJ1-1; no definite D call. The V gene's germline CDR1 is SEHNR and CDR2 FQNEAQ (reference sequence). This CDR3 spans 14 amino acids. With 1 base removed from V and 5 bases from J, the gap between germline ends came to 11 bases. DNA for the CDR3: TGTGCCAGCAGCTTAGGAGGCAGGACTACTGAAGCTTTCTTT. Translation: CASSLGGRTTEAFF.

The chain has TRBV28 and TRBJ2-3; a weak D match, TRBD2 (5 bases). This CDR3 spans 16 amino acids. The V end was cut by 4 bases, the J end by 1 base, with 15 bases between. Germline V gene sequence: CDR1 MDHEN, CDR2 SYDVKM. This chain's CDR3 is CASSYRDLARTDTQYF. CDR3 DNA sequence: TGTGCCAGCAGTTACCGGGATCTAGCTCGCACAGATACGCAGTATTTT.